The present T cell receptor beta chain was sequenced within a study of cytomegalovirus exposure and HLA in healthy donors. Assay: immunoSEQ multiplex PCR; the TCRdb copy retains only in-frame clones and omits some. The sample yields around 200,000 clones, just over 85% seen once. The CDR3 extends over 15 amino acids. Unmatched junction bases numbered 12, after V lost 4 bases and J lost 7 bases. Per the germline V gene, CDR1 is LGHNT and CDR2 is FRNRAP. The sequenced material came from PBMCs. The TCR sequence derives from a woman aged 18-29 years in good health and CMV-seronegative. The V and J genes are TRBV12-5 and TRBJ1-1; 7 positions match TRBD1. The chain's CDR3 is CASGSSTGQPGEAFF. CDR3 nucleotides: TGTGCTAGTGGTTCCTCGACAGGGCAACCCGGTGAAGCTTTCTTT.